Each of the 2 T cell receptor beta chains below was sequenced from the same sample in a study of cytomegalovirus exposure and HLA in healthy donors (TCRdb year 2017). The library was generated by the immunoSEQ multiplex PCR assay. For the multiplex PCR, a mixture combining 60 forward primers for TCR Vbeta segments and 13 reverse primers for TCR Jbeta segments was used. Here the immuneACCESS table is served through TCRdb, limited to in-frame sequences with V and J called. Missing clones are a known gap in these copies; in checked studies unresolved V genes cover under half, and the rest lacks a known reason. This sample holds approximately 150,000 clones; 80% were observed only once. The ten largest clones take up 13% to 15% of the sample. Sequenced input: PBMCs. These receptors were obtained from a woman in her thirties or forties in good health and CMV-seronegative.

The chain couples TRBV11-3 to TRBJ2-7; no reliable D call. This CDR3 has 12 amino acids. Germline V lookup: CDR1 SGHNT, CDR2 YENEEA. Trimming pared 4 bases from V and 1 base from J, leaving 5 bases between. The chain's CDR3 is CASSWRSYEQYF. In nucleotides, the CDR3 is TGTGCCAGCAGCTGGCGGTCCTACGAGCAGTACTTC.

In DNA, the CDR3 is TGTGCCAGCAGCTTCACGTCCGGGACACTATATAGCAATCAGCCCCAGCATTTT. Translated: CASSFTSGTLYSNQPQHF. V gene TRBV5-6 combines with J gene TRBJ1-5; D is perhaps TRBD1 (6 bases). CDR3 length equals 18 residues. In germline, CDR1 is SGHDT, CDR2 YYEEEE. Trimming cost V 2 bases and J 0 bases, with 18 bases left between them.